This entry lists 10 T cell receptor beta chains sequenced from one sample in a study of OX40 agonist ivuxolimab in advanced cancers. Library construction relied on the immunoSEQ multiplex PCR assay. TCRdb limited this immuneACCESS table to in-frame rearrangements with V and J called. A share of clones is missing; checked studies link under half to unresolved V genes, and the rest is unexplained. In all, the sample holds tens of thousands of clones, and roughly four fifths of those were seen once. The top ten constitute more than 4.5% of the sample. The material was CD4+ or CD8+ T cells sorted from blood, obtained in a trial of the OX40 agonist ivuxolimab. These receptors were obtained from an adult with an advanced solid tumor such as melanoma, head and neck, liver or kidney cancer.

This sequence joins TRBV14 and TRBJ1-2; D gene unclear. This CDR3 region has 13 residues. V was clipped by 0 bases and J by 4 bases, with 6 bases between them. Germline V gene data show CDR1 as SGHDN and CDR2 as FVKESK. The CDR3 nucleotides read TGTGCCAGCAGCCAAGATACAGCCTATGGCTACACCTTC. This sequence encodes CASSQDTAYGYTF.

The chain is built from TRBV4-1 and TRBJ1-5; D uncertain. Per the germline V gene, CDR1 is MGHRA and CDR2 is YSYEKL. This CDR3 comprises 13 residues. Trimming left V 0 bases short and J 0 bases short, with 0 bases between. In DNA form, the CDR3 reads TGCGCCAGCAGCCAAGATAGCAATCAGCCCCAGCATTTT. This codes for CASSQDSNQPQHF.

J is TRBJ2-1 and V is TRBV9; 14 nucleotides align to TRBD2. Germline V gene sequence: CDR1 SGDLS, CDR2 YYNGEE. With 4 bases clipped from V and 10 bases from J, the junction kept 4 bases outside the gene matches. This CDR3 contains 14 residues. CDR3 nucleotides: TGTGCCAGCAGCTTGGGACTAGCGGGGGAAGAGCAGTTCTTC. This codes for CASSLGLAGEEQFF.

This clone came up once. This rearrangement joins TRBV7-9 to TRBJ1-2; D gene ambiguous. This CDR3 contains 12 residues. The germline V gene encodes CDR1 SEHNR and CDR2 FQNEAQ (reference sequence). Trimming shortened V by 5 bases and J by 7 bases, and 11 bases separated the two germline ends. CDR3 region: CASSPDEIGYTF. The CDR3, as DNA: TGTGCCAGCAGCCCCGACGAAATTGGCTACACCTTC.

The V call is TRBV21-1, the J call TRBJ2-1; the DNA was not compared with TRBD2, the D call given in the table. TRBV21-1 corresponds to a pseudogene. This CDR3 has 18 residues. The CDR3 DNA sequence: TGTGCCAGCAGCAAAGATAGATTGGGAGCGGGACCTTACAATGAGCAGTTCTTC. Its protein product is CASSKDRLGAGPYNEQFF.

The rearrangement joins TRBV28 to TRBJ2-7; D assignment may be TRBD1 or TRBD2 (5 bases each). With 3 bases removed from V and 7 bases from J, the gap between germline ends came to 16 bases. The germline CDR1 and CDR2 sequences are MDHEN and SYDVKM. This CDR3 is built from 14 residues. The CDR3 spells CASSLFGLKGEQYF. The CDR3 DNA sequence: TGTGCCAGCAGTTTGTTTGGACTCAAGGGGGAGCAGTACTTC.

The rearrangement links TRBV5-4 to TRBJ2-3; D not certain. The V and J ends lost 4 bases and 3 bases respectively, with 18 bases between them. The CDR3 runs to 16 residues. Germline V gene sequence: CDR1 SGHNT, CDR2 YYREEE (reference sequence). In DNA, the CDR3 is TGTGCCAGCAGCCCCGGTGCGGTTAGCTTTACAGATACGCAGTATTTT. It is translated as CASSPGAVSFTDTQYF.

The chain has TRBV15 and TRBJ2-2; D unresolved. CDR1 LNHNV and CDR2 YYDKDF come from the germline V gene (reference sequence). The germline V and J ends were trimmed by 0 bases and 8 bases, with 7 bases remaining between them. This CDR3 comprises 13 residues. The CDR3, as DNA: TGTGCCACCAGCAGAGAGGTGGGGGGGGAGCTGTTTTTT. This gives the protein CATSREVGGELFF.

The chain is built from TRBV7-2 and TRBJ2-7, with D unresolved. Trimming took off 3 bases at V and 3 bases at J, with 18 bases between the two ends. This CDR3 is built from 16 residues. From germline, CDR1 is SGHTA and CDR2 FQGNSA. The CDR3, as DNA: TGTGCCAGCAGCTTCATGGGGTTGGGTGGGGTCTACGAGCAGTACTTC. Protein product: CASSFMGLGGVYEQYF.

This chain links TRBV7-2 with TRBJ2-3, with 7 bases fitting TRBD2. This CDR3 region has 14 residues. CDR1 SGHTA and CDR2 FQGNSA come from the germline V gene. V lost 3 bases, J lost 9 bases, and 9 bases stayed unmatched. The CDR3 spells CASSFGLVEGTQYF. The CDR3 region has the DNA TGTGCCAGCAGCTTTGGACTAGTTGAGGGCACGCAGTATTTT.